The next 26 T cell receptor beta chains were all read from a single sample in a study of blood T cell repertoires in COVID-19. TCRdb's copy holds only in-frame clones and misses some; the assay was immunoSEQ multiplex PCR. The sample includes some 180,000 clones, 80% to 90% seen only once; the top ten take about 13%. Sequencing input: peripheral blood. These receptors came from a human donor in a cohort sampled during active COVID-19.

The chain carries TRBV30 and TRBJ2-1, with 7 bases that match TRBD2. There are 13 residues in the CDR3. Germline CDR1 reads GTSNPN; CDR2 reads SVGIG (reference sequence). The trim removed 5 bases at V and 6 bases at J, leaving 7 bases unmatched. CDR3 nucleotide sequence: TGTGCCTGGTCCGGCGGGAGTATCAATGAGCAGTTCTTC. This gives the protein CAWSGGSINEQFF.

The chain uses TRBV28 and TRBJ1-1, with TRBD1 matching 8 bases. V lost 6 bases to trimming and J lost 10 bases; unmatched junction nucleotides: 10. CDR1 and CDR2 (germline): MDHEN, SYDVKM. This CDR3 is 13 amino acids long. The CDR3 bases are TGTGCCAGCAGGCAGACATGGACAGGGCGAGCTTTCTTT. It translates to CASRQTWTGRAFF.

The CDR3 coding sequence is TGCGCCAGCAGTGATGGAGGTTTCGAGCAGTACTTC. This sequence encodes CASSDGGFEQYF. V gene TRBV10-1 combines with J gene TRBJ2-7, with D possibly matching TRBD2 (5 bases). Per germline, CDR1 WNHNN and CDR2 SYGVQD (reference sequence). V gave up 3 bases and J gave up 6 bases, with 9 bases separating them. The length of the CDR3 is 12 residues.

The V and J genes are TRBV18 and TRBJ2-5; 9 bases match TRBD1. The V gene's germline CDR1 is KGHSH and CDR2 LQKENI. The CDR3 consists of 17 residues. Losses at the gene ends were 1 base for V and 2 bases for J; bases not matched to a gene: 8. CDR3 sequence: CASSPQRPTGGQETQYF. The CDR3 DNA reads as TGTGCCAGCTCACCACAGCGACCGACAGGGGGACAAGAGACCCAGTACTTC. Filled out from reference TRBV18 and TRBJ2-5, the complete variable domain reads NAGVMQNPRHLVRRRGQEARLRCSPMKGHSHVYWYRQLPEEGLKFMVYLQKENIIDESGMPKERFSAEFPKEGPSILRIQQVVRGDSAAYFCASSPQRPTGGQETQYFGPGTRLLVL.

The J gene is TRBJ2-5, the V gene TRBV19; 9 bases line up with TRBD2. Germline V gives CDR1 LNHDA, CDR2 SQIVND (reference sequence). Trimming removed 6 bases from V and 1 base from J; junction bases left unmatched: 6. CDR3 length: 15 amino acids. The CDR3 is CASRAGGLIQETQYF. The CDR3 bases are TGTGCCAGTAGGGCGGGGGGGCTGATCCAAGAGACCCAGTACTTC.

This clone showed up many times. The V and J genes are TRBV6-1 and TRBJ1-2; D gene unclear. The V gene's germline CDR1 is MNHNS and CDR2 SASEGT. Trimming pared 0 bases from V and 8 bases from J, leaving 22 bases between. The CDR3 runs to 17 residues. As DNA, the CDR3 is TGTGCCAGCAGTGAAGCGCGGGTCTCGGGCAGTATTAGGGGCTACACCTTC. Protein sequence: CASSEARVSGSIRGYTF.

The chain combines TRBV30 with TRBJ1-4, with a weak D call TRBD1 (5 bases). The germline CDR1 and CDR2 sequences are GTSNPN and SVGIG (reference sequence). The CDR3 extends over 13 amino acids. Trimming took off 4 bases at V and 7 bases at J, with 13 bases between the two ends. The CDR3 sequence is CAWTGGGSEKLFF. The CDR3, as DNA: TGTGCCTGGACCGGCGGGGGGAGTGAAAAACTGTTTTTT.

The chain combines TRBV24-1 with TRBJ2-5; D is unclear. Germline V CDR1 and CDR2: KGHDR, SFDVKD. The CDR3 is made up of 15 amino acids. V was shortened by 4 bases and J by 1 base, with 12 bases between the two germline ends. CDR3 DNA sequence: TGTGCCACCAGTGAGGCGAGCACAGCCCAAGAGACCCAGTACTTC. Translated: CATSEASTAQETQYF.

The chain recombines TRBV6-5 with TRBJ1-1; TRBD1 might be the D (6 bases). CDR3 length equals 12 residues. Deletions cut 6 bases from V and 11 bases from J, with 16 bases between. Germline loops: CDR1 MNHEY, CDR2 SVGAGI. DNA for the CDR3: TGTGCCAGCAGGGACCAAACAGGGACGGCTTTCTTT. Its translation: CASRDQTGTAFF.

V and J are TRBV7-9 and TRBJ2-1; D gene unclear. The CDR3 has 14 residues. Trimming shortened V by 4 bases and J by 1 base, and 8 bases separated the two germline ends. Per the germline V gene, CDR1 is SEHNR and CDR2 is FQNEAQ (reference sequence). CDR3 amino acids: CASSSPLSYNEQFF. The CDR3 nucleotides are TGTGCCAGCAGCTCTCCCTTATCCTACAATGAGCAGTTCTTC.

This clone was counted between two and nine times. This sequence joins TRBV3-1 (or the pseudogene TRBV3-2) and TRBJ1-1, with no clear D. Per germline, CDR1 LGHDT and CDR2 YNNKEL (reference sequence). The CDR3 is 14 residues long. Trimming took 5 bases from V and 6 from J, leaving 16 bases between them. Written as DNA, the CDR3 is TGTGCCAGCAGCGCTCTGCGGGGAATCTCTGAAGCTTTCTTT. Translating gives CASSALRGISEAFF.

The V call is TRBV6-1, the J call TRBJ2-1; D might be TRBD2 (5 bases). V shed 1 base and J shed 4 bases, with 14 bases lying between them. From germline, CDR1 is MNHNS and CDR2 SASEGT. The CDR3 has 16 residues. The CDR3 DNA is TGTGCCAGCAGTGAAGTCCCGGGGAACCCTTACAATGAGCAGTTCTTC. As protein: CASSEVPGNPYNEQFF.

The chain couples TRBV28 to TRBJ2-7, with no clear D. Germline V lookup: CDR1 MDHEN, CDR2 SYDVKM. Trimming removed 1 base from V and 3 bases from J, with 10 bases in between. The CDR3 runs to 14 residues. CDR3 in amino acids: CASSLYTAHYEQYF. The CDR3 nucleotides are TGTGCCAGCAGTTTATACACAGCCCACTACGAGCAGTACTTC.

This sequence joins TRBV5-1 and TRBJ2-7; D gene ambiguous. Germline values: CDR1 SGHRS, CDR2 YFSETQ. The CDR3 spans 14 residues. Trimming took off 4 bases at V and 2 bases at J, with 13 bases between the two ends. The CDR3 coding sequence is TGCGCCAGCAGCAACCGTCCCAACACCTACGAGCAGTACTTC. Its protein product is CASSNRPNTYEQYF.

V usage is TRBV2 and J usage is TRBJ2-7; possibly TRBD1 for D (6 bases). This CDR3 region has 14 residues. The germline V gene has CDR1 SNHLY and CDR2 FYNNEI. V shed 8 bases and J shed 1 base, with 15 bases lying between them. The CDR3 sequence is CASLTAGVSYEQYF. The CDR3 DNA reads TGTGCCAGCCTAACTGCAGGGGTTTCCTACGAGCAGTACTTC.

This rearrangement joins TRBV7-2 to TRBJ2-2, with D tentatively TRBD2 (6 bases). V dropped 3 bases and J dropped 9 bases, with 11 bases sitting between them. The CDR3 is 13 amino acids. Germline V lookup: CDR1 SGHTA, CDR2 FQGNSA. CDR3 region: CASSFGTRRELFF. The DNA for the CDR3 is TGTGCCAGCAGCTTCGGGACTCGCCGGGAGCTGTTTTTT.

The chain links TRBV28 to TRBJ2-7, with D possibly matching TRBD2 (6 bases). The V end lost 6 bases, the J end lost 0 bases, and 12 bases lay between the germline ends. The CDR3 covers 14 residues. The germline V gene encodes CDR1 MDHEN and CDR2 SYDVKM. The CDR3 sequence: CASRSWDSSYEQYF. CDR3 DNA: TGTGCCAGCAGGTCATGGGACTCCTCCTACGAGCAGTACTTC.

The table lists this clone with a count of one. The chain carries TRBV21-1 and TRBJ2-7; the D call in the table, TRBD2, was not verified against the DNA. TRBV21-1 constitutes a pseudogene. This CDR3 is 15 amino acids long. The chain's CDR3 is CASSKGLAGTYEQYF. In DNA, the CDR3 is TGTGCCAGCAGCAAAGGACTAGCGGGGACCTACGAGCAGTACTTC.

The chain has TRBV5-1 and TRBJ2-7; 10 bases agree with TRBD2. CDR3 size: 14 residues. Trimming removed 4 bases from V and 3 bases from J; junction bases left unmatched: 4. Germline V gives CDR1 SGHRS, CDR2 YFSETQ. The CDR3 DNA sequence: TGCGCCAGCAGCAGAATAGCGGGAGGCTACGAGCAGTACTTC. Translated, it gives CASSRIAGGYEQYF.

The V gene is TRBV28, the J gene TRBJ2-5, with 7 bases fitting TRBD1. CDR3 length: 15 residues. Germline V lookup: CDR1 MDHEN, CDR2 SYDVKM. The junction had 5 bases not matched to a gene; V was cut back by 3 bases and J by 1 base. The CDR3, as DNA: TGTGCCAGCAGTTTTTACAGGGGATTCCAAGAGACCCAGTACTTC. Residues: CASSFYRGFQETQYF. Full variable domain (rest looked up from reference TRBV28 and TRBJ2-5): DVKVTQSSRYLVKRTGEKVFLECVQDMDHENMFWYRQDPGLGLRLIYFSYDVKMKEKGDIPEGYSVSREKKERFSLILESASTNQTSMYLCASSFYRGFQETQYFGPGTRLLVL.

The chain's CDR3 is CAISGTGPGEQYF. CDR3 coding DNA: TGTGCCATCAGTGGGACAGGGCCGGGCGAGCAGTACTTC. V usage is TRBV10-3 and J usage is TRBJ2-7; 8 nucleotides match TRBD1. The CDR3 is 13 amino acids. Germline V gene lookup returns CDR1 ENHRY and CDR2 SYGVKD. J lost 6 bases, V lost 4 bases, and 5 bases had no gene match.

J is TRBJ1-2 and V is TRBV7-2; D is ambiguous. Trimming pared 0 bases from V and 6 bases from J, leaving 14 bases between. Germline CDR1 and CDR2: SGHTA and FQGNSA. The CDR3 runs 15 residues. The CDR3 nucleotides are TGTGCCAGCAGCTTAGCCCCAGGATACCGGAATGGCTACACCTTC. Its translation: CASSLAPGYRNGYTF.

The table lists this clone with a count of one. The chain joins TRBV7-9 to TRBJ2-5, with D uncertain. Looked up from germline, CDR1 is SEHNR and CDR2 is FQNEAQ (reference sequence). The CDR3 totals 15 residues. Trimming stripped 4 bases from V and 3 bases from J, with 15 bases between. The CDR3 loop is CASSYAGTAEETQYF. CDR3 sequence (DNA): TGTGCCAGCAGCTACGCAGGCACAGCAGAAGAGACCCAGTACTTC.

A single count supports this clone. The CDR3 DNA is TGTGCCAGCTCACCAATCAATCTCCGACAGGGCCTTACCTACGAGCAGTACTTC. This sequence encodes CASSPINLRQGLTYEQYF. The rearrangement joins TRBV18 to TRBJ2-7, with TRBD1 identical over 7 bases. Per germline, CDR1 KGHSH and CDR2 LQKENI. After removal of 2 bases from V and 2 bases from J, the junction contained 15 bases not matched to a gene. The CDR3 sequence is 18 residues long.

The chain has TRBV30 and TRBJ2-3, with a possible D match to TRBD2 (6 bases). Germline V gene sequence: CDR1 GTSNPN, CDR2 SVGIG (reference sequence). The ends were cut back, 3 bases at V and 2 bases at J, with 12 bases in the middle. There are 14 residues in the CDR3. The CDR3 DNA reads TGTGCCTGGAGCGACATAGCGGCCACAGATACGCAGTATTTT. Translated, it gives CAWSDIAATDTQYF. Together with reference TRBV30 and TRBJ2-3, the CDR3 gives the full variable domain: SQTIHQWPATLVQPVGSPLSLECTVEGTSNPNLYWYRQAAGRGLQLLFYSVGIGQISSEVPQNLSASRPQDRQFILSSKKLLLSDSGFYLCAWSDIAATDTQYFGPGTRLTVL.

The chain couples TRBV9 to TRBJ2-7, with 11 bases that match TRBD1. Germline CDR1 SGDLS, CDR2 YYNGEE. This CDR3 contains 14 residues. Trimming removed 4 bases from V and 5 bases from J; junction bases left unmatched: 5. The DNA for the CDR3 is TGTGCCAGCAGCCCTTGGACAGGGGGCGACGAGCAGTACTTC. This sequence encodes CASSPWTGGDEQYF. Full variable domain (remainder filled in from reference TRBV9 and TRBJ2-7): DSGVTQTPKHLITATGQRVTLRCSPRSGDLSVYWYQQSLDQGLQFLIQYYNGEERAKGNILERFSAQQFPDLHSELNLSSLELGDSALYFCASSPWTGGDEQYFGPGTRLTVT.